This paragraph reports one TCR beta chain. This clonotype showed up many times. What antigen it recognizes has not been identified. Base qualities were left out, and no much larger clone turns up one base away. PBMCs were isolated by Ficoll-Paque density gradient centrifugation. These reads were obtained on an Illumina NovaSeq 6000. TCRalpha and TCRbeta cDNA libraries were constructed by 5'RACE with constant-segment primers, with sample barcodes and unique molecular identifiers being introduced. RNA was extracted from every sample with Trizol reagent. Libraries were amplified in two PCR steps, with a second sample barcode and Illumina TruSeq adapters added in the second step. Libraries were sequenced on an Illumina NovaSeq with 2 x 150 bp paired-end reads. Per the original workflow: The reads were demultiplexed and collapsed into UMI-guided consensus sequences using migec v1.2.7. Using mixcr v2.1.11, UMI consensuses were aligned to TRA and TRB V and J templates and then assembled into clonotypes. A clonotype was counted as expanded or contracted only if both edgeR and NoisET called the change significant, with noise models trained on biological replicates. For edgeR calls, the thresholds were a false discovery rate-adjusted p below 0.01 and a log2 fold-change of 1. As an exploratory analysis of dynamics, max-normalized trajectories of the 1000 most abundant clonotypes were examined by PCA with hierarchical clustering. Separately sequenced CD4+ and CD8+ repertoires were used to assign the CD4 or CD8 phenotype of responding clones. TCRdb took the public reads, trimmed them with fastp at Q25, ran MiXCR for clone calling and kept in-frame beta chains. Each entry merges the rows of one CDR3 protein and shows their most common DNA and genes. None of the V and J calls come from the authors' own analysis; TCRdb made them. Recorded for this sample are roughly 89,000 distinct CDR3 sequences; roughly 16% of them occurred a single time. Under 45% of the sample is in the top ten clones.

Via the germline V gene, CDR1 is SQVTM and CDR2 ANQGSEA. Trimming takes 0 bases off V and 7 bases off J; junction bases not matched to a gene: 6. The CDR3 sequence holds 14 residues, the cysteine and phenylalanine included. Left in the record is the CDR3 DNA by itself, 42 bases read in frame from the first base. The data derive from a study of T-cell memory formation after mild COVID-19 (dated by TCRdb to the early 2020s). For the wider study: TCR sequence clusters from the two donors were found to be largely donor specific. In a couple of donors, T-cell clones that expanded and contracted after mild COVID-19 were followed by sequencing TCRalpha and TCRbeta repertoires longitudinally. The cohort was made up of two young adult volunteers, one female and one male, who were previously healthy. The paper as a whole reports these results and caveats: Contracting CD4+ clones appeared mostly in the CM and EM memory subsets, whereas CD8+ clones were enriched in EMRA. Whether the second-wave clones peaking on day 37 were SARS-CoV-2 specific was not confirmed. From day 15 to 85, contracting clones showed balanced CD4/CD8 phenotypes, whereas a second wave of clones that expanded from day 15 to 37 leaned towards CD4+. Some responding clones were detected in pre-infection memory, suggesting pre-existing cross-reactive memory T cells joined the SARS-CoV-2 response. Only a couple of mild cases were covered in the study, and larger cohorts including severe cases with pre-infection samples were considered necessary.

The sample taken for sequencing was PBMCs or a T cell subset sorted from them (not recorded which). The clonotype was recovered from a young man who had mild COVID-19 (a few samples of this study predate the infection). The sample titles of this study are shuffled in the database, so cell type and time point are left out; the donor was told from shared clones. The rearrangement combines TRBV29-1 with TRBJ2-1; 7 of the junction bases match TRBD2. The CDR3 is CSVEDPVGGNEQFF. The bases read TGCAGCGTTGAAGATCCCGTGGGAGGGAATGAGCAGTTCTTC.